This TCR beta chain was sequenced in a study of cytomegalovirus exposure and HLA in healthy donors. Germline-derived CDR1 and CDR2 are SNHLY and FYNNEI. The CDR3 is 14 amino acids. The V end lost 6 bases, the J end lost 1 base, and 12 bases lay between the germline ends. In this sample, this clone turned up a few times. With 60 Vbeta and 13 Jbeta primers, the PCR was carried out. Profiling relied on immunoSEQ multiplex PCR, and the TCRdb table lists in-frame clones only, not all of them. The data hold about 170,000 clones, with around 74% observed a single time. The sample consisted of PBMCs. The clonotype originates from a female donor in good health and CMV-seronegative. This chain connects TRBV2 to TRBJ1-2; no firm D call. CDR3 sequence: CASRRLINNYGYTF. CDR3 coding DNA: TGTGCCAGCAGGCGCCTAATAAATAACTATGGCTACACCTTC. The full variable domain, rest sourced from reference TRBV2 and TRBJ1-2, is EPEVTQTPSHQVTQMGQEVILRCVPISNHLYFYWYRQILGQKVEFLVSFYNNEISEKSEIFDDQFSVERPDGSNFTLKIRSTKLEDSAMYFCASRRLINNYGYTFGSGTRLTVV.